The 3 T cell receptor beta chains below all came from one sample that was sequenced in a study of blood T cell repertoires in COVID-19. Some clones are missing from TCRdb's copy, which holds only in-frame ones; the method was immunoSEQ multiplex PCR. The sample carries approximately 440,000 clones, about 92% recorded once. The sequenced material came from PBMCs or T cells enriched from blood (not recorded which). These receptors all come from a man younger than 35 who had recovered from COVID-19.

The rearrangement uses TRBV18 and TRBJ1-1, with a possible D match to TRBD1 (6 bases). This CDR3 comprises 13 residues. V was clipped by 4 bases and J by 1 base, with 7 bases between them. Germline V gene data show CDR1 as KGHSH and CDR2 as LQKENI. This CDR3 reads CASSQQGNTEAFF. CDR3 nucleotides: TGTGCCAGCTCACAACAGGGGAACACTGAAGCTTTCTTT.

The rearrangement links TRBV12-5 to TRBJ2-1; D is uncertain. CDR3 length: 17 amino acids. V lost 0 bases, J lost 0 bases, and 12 bases lay in between. Germline V gives CDR1 LGHNT, CDR2 FRNRAP. The CDR3 is CASGLVLSLSSYNEQFF. Here the CDR3 DNA reads TGTGCTAGTGGTTTGGTACTCTCATTGAGCTCCTACAATGAGCAGTTCTTC. The whole variable domain, remainder taken from reference TRBV12-5 and TRBJ2-1, is DARVTQTPRHKVTEMGQEVTMRCQPILGHNTVFWYRQTMMQGLELLAYFRNRAPLDDSGMPKDRFSAEMPDATLATLKIQPSEPRDSAVYFCASGLVLSLSSYNEQFFGPGTRLTVL.

The chain couples TRBV5-4 to TRBJ2-7; tentatively, D is TRBD2 (5 bases). This CDR3 is built from 12 residues. CDR1 is SGHNT and CDR2 is YYREEE in the germline V gene (reference sequence). The germline V and J ends were trimmed by 3 bases and 7 bases, with 11 bases remaining between them. In nucleotides, the CDR3 is TGTGCCAGCAGCTGCCAACTAGAAGAGCAGTACTTC. Its protein is CASSCQLEEQYF.